What follows are 27 T cell receptor beta chains derived from one specimen sequenced in a study of cytomegalovirus exposure and HLA in healthy donors. TCRdb's copy holds only in-frame clones and misses some; the assay was immunoSEQ multiplex PCR. The repertoire holds some 110,000 clones, with about 91% as singletons. The sample comprised PBMCs. Source of these receptors: a man between 18 and 29 years old in good health and CMV-seronegative.

V gene TRBV28 combines with J gene TRBJ2-5; D is possibly TRBD2 (7 bases). The CDR3 length is 14 residues. Per the germline V gene, CDR1 is MDHEN and CDR2 is SYDVKM. V gave up 6 bases and J gave up 9 bases, with 20 bases separating them. The CDR3 DNA follows: TGTGCCAGCAGCTTACATAGCGCGGGGGCGGCCCAGTACTTC. This gives the protein CASSLHSAGAAQYF.

The rearrangement links TRBV5-4 to TRBJ2-3, with 10 bases matching TRBD2. The germline V gene has CDR1 SGHNT and CDR2 YYREEE (reference sequence). The junction had 5 bases not matched to a gene; V was cut back by 2 bases and J by 8 bases. The length of the CDR3 is 14 residues. The CDR3 region has the DNA TGTGCCAGCAGCTTAAGCGGGGGGGCTGGTACGCAGTATTTT. It translates to CASSLSGGAGTQYF.

The genes are TRBV23-1 and TRBJ1-6, with a possible D match to TRBD1 (5 bases). TRBV23-1 is reported as an ORF; its role is uncertain. This CDR3 contains 13 residues. Trimming removed 6 bases at V and 13 bases at J, with 16 bases between. Here the CDR3 DNA reads TGCGCCAGCAGAATTGCAGGGTCTCGGCCCCTCCACTTT. It encodes CASRIAGSRPLHF.

This clone showed up just a few times. At one boundary the junction diverges from the germline segment, which might be a read error. The CDR3 region is CASRLGRGISPLHF. DNA for the CDR3: TGCGCCAGCAGGTTGGGGCGGGGGATTTCACCCCTCCACTTT. The chain recombines TRBV5-1 with TRBJ1-6; D perhaps matches TRBD1 (5 bases). Germline CDR1 and CDR2: SGHRS and YFSETQ. The CDR3 is 14 residues long.

V and J are TRBV7-8 and TRBJ1-1, with D possibly matching TRBD1 (5 bases). Looked up from germline, CDR1 is SGHVS and CDR2 is FQNEAQ. Trimming cost V 0 bases and J 4 bases, with 12 bases left between them. The CDR3 extends over 15 amino acids. The CDR3 loop is CASSLAGAAGTEAFF. CDR3 DNA sequence: TGTGCCAGCAGCTTAGCAGGGGCCGCTGGCACTGAAGCTTTCTTT.

This clone was observed a handful of times. The J gene is TRBJ1-2, the V gene TRBV21-1; no check of the table's D call, TRBD1, against the DNA was made. TRBV21-1 has pseudogene status. The CDR3 sequence is 13 residues long. The CDR3 reads CASSKAPGRGYTF. CDR3 nucleotide sequence: TGTGCCAGCAGCAAAGCGCCAGGGCGTGGCTACACCTTC.

The V call is TRBV4-1, the J call TRBJ2-1, with 7 bases aligning to TRBD1. In germline, CDR1 is MGHRA, CDR2 YSYEKL. The CDR3 has 13 amino acids. V was clipped by 0 bases and J by 16 bases; unmatched bases: 9. The CDR3 nucleotides read TGCGCCAGCAGCCAAGATCACGACAGGGCTGTATTCTTC. Its translation: CASSQDHDRAVFF.

V and J are TRBV20-1 and TRBJ1-2; no firm D call. The V gene's germline CDR1 is DFQATT and CDR2 SNEGSKA (reference sequence). Trimming took 2 bases from V and 4 from J, leaving 5 bases between them. CDR3 length: 11 amino acids. CDR3 in amino acids: CSARPFYGYTF. The CDR3 DNA is TGCAGTGCTAGACCCTTCTATGGCTACACCTTC.

V usage is TRBV28 and J usage is TRBJ1-5; D is possibly TRBD1 (6 bases). CDR3 length: 14 amino acids. V was clipped by 5 bases and J by 3 bases, with 11 bases between them. CDR1 is MDHEN, CDR2 SYDVKM, per germline. CDR3 amino acids: CASSLNRANQPQHF. The DNA of the CDR3 is TGTGCCAGCAGTCTCAACAGGGCCAATCAGCCCCAGCATTTT.

The rearrangement joins TRBV7-8 to TRBJ2-7; TRBD1 matches at 9 bases. CDR3 size: 17 residues. The V segment lost 4 bases and the J segment 1 base; nucleotides outside the gene matches: 11. Germline V gene sequence: CDR1 SGHVS, CDR2 FQNEAQ. CDR3 sequence reads: CASSSRIGTGLSYEQYF. The CDR3 DNA sequence: TGTGCCAGCAGCTCACGTATAGGGACAGGGCTTTCCTACGAGCAGTACTTC. Full variable domain (rest looked up from reference TRBV7-8 and TRBJ2-7): GAGVSQSPRYKVAKRGQDVALRCDPISGHVSLFWYQQALGQGPEFLTYFQNEAQLDKSGLPSDRFFAERPEGSVSTLKIQRTQQEDSAVYLCASSSRIGTGLSYEQYFGPGTRLTVT.

The CDR3 loop reads CASRPAGLSYEQYF. The CDR3 DNA reads TGTGCCAGCAGACCGGCGGGACTCTCCTACGAGCAGTACTTC. The rearrangement links TRBV7-8 to TRBJ2-7; the D gene is possibly TRBD2 (6 bases). CDR3 length equals 14 residues. Germline V CDR1 and CDR2: SGHVS, FQNEAQ. V lost 6 bases and J lost 0, with 12 bases in between.

The chain employs TRBV18 and TRBJ1-3, with D possibly being TRBD1 (5 bases). The length of the CDR3 is 14 residues. Deletions cut 6 bases from V and 5 bases from J, with 14 bases between. Looked up from germline, CDR1 is KGHSH and CDR2 is LQKENI. CDR3 DNA sequence: TGTGCCAGCTCTTCGGGGGAAATGAGAAACACCATATATTTT. Translated, it gives CASSSGEMRNTIYF.

The chain carries TRBV4-3 and TRBJ1-2; no reliable D call. CDR1 is LGHNA and CDR2 is YSLEER in the germline V gene. V lost 0 bases to trimming and J lost 5 bases, with 13 bases between them. The CDR3 has 15 amino acids. CDR3 in DNA: TGCGCCAGCAGCCAAGATAGGGCGGGAGCTTATGGCTACACCTTC. It codes for CASSQDRAGAYGYTF.

The chain combines TRBV5-1 with TRBJ1-1; TRBD1 aligns across 8 bases. This CDR3 contains 15 residues. Germline V CDR1 and CDR2: SGHRS, YFSETQ. V lost 0 bases to trimming and J lost 5 bases; unmatched junction nucleotides: 6. The CDR3 coding sequence is TGCGCCAGCAGCTTGGCCGGGACAGGACTTACTGAAGCTTTCTTT. This encodes CASSLAGTGLTEAFF.

The rearrangement uses TRBV6-6 and TRBJ2-3, with a possible D match to TRBD1 (6 bases). From germline, CDR1 is MNHNY and CDR2 SVGAGI (reference sequence). There are 15 residues in the CDR3. Between the trimmed V and J ends, which lost 2 bases and 1 base, there was a span of 10 bases. CDR3 nucleotides: TGTGCCAGCAGTTACGGGAGACAGGGCACAGATACGCAGTATTTT. Translating gives CASSYGRQGTDTQYF.

The chain employs TRBV7-8 and TRBJ2-2; TRBD1 agrees at 7 bases. J gave up 0 bases and V 3 bases, and 4 bases lay outside the gene matches. Germline CDR1 reads SGHVS; CDR2 reads FQNEAQ. The CDR3 loop spans 16 amino acids. CDR3 nucleotides: TGTGCCAGCAGCTTTACAGGGGCTCCGAACACCGGGGAGCTGTTTTTT. Translation gives CASSFTGAPNTGELFF.

The gene calls are TRBV5-1 and TRBJ2-1; 7 nucleotides agree with TRBD2. In germline, CDR1 is SGHRS, CDR2 YFSETQ. V dropped 3 bases and J dropped 4; count of bases not matched to a gene: 31. There are 23 residues in the CDR3. The CDR3 here is CASSSLTSLRSVIPGKRYNEQFF. The CDR3, as DNA: TGCGCCAGCAGCTCACTGACTAGCCTCAGGTCTGTCATTCCCGGAAAGAGATACAATGAGCAGTTCTTC. Full variable domain (outside the CDR3, taken from reference TRBV5-1 and TRBJ2-1): KAGVTQTPRYLIKTRGQQVTLSCSPISGHRSVSWYQQTPGQGLQFLFEYFSETQRNKGNFPGRFSGRQFSNSRSEMNVSTLELGDSALYLCASSSLTSLRSVIPGKRYNEQFFGPGTRLTVL.

The gene calls are TRBV7-9 and TRBJ1-4; the D is unclear. Per germline, CDR1 SEHNR and CDR2 FQNEAQ (reference sequence). This CDR3 region has 13 residues. With 4 bases removed from V and 7 bases from J, the gap between germline ends came to 10 bases. For the CDR3, the DNA is TGTGCCAGCAGCTCAACCTCTATTGAAAAACTGTTTTTT. Translating gives CASSSTSIEKLFF.

V is TRBV4-2 and J is TRBJ1-1; maybe TRBD1 (6 bases). This CDR3 region has 16 residues. V lost 5 bases and J 6 bases, leaving 22 bases between the germline ends. Germline V gene data show CDR1 as LGHNA and CDR2 as YNFKEQ. The CDR3 DNA is TGTGCCAGCAGCAACAGGGTACAAAGAGCACTTCCTGAAGCTTTCTTT. The encoded protein is CASSNRVQRALPEAFF.

Only one count was recorded for this clone. The J gene is TRBJ1-2, the V gene TRBV29-1, with D hard to call. The V gene lost 4 bases and the J gene lost 8 bases, with 11 bases spanning the gap. This CDR3 spans 11 amino acids. The germline gives CDR1 SQVTM, CDR2 ANQGSEA. The CDR3 DNA reads TGCAGCGTTGGTGTGGGAGACGGCTACACCTTC. This translates into CSVGVGDGYTF.

The chain combines TRBV6-5 with TRBJ2-3; 7 nucleotides line up with TRBD1. CDR1 MNHEY and CDR2 SVGAGI come from the germline V gene. V gave up 5 bases and J gave up 7 bases; unmatched junction bases: 6. The CDR3 is 13 residues long. The CDR3 is CASSRDRGHTQYF. The CDR3 DNA reads as TGTGCCAGCAGTAGGGACAGAGGCCATACGCAGTATTTT.

This chain uses TRBV4-3 with TRBJ1-6; no firm D call. This CDR3 is 15 amino acids long. V was trimmed by 4 bases and J by 7 bases, leaving 14 bases between them. Germline loops: CDR1 LGHNA, CDR2 YSLEER. The CDR3 loop is CASSPVSSGNSPLHF. As DNA, the CDR3 is TGCGCCAGCAGCCCGGTGTCCTCAGGAAATTCACCCCTCCACTTT.

The chain employs TRBV28 and TRBJ1-5, with D perhaps matching TRBD1 (5 bases). The CDR3 has 14 amino acids. Germline assignment: CDR1 MDHEN and CDR2 SYDVKM. Deletions cut 7 bases from V and 3 bases from J, with 13 bases between. The CDR3 spells CASTLQGSNQPQHF. CDR3 nucleotide sequence: TGTGCCAGCACCCTTCAGGGTTCCAATCAGCCCCAGCATTTT.

The sample holds one count of this clone. V gene TRBV5-1 combines with J gene TRBJ2-3; tentatively, D is TRBD1 (5 bases). Per the germline V gene, CDR1 is SGHRS and CDR2 is YFSETQ. The CDR3 spans 15 residues. V was cut by 4 bases and J by 0 bases, with 12 bases left in between. The CDR3 DNA is TGCGCCAGCAGCAGGGGCTCCTCTAGCACAGATACGCAGTATTTT. Protein sequence: CASSRGSSSTDTQYF.

This clone was counted once. The chain links TRBV14 to TRBJ2-6, with D perhaps matching TRBD2 (6 bases). Germline V CDR1 and CDR2: SGHDN, FVKESK. The CDR3 runs 18 residues. Trimming took 2 bases from V and 4 from J, leaving 18 bases between them. CDR3 DNA sequence: TGTGCCAGCAGCCAAAATTGGCAGTTCGGAGGGGGGGCCAACGTCCTGACTTTC. This sequence encodes CASSQNWQFGGGANVLTF.

The chain recombines TRBV19 with TRBJ1-3, with no clear D. The CDR3 has 15 amino acids. The germline V and J ends were trimmed by 8 bases and 0 bases, with 14 bases remaining between them. CDR1 LNHDA and CDR2 SQIVND come from the germline V gene (reference sequence). The CDR3 coding sequence is TGTGCCAGTTTTCACGGGAGATCCTCTGGAAACACCATATATTTT. It codes for CASFHGRSSGNTIYF.

The rearrangement joins TRBV10-2 to TRBJ2-3; 7 bases align to TRBD2. This CDR3 is built from 15 residues. Germline assignment: CDR1 WSHSY and CDR2 SAAADI. V trimming: 6 bases; J trimming: 0 bases; junction bases outside the gene matches: 6. CDR3 protein: CASSPGLESTDTQYF. The CDR3 region has the DNA TGCGCCAGCAGCCCTGGACTAGAAAGCACAGATACGCAGTATTTT.